This TCR beta chain was obtained from a study of blood T cells in healthy people across ages. Study-level findings and limits: It was not known whether donors were CMV positive (a possible confounder of expanded clonotype changes).

Alongside a J-beta primer mix, a sample-barcoded 5' primer served in a second PCR lasting 7 to 11 cycles. A template-switch adaptor with 12 random nucleotides tagged each cDNA molecule. MiXCR, applied by TCRdb to the 5' RACE reads, yields one record per CDR3 protein. The sample yields hundreds of thousands of distinct CDR3 sequences, approximately 25% seen once. This clonotype appeared a few times. What it binds is not known. V was pared by 1 base and J by 2 bases, with 5 bases between. This CDR3 spans 13 amino acids. CDR1 is LGHNA and CDR2 is YSLEER in the germline V gene. The sample also formed part of further work on T cells of mothers and their children. That paper adds: Both sample barcodes and 2-4 random nucleotides came from the M1S primer of the second PCR. Detection of persistent microchimeric T cell clones did not occur.

V and J are TRBV4-3 and TRBJ2-5; D gene uncertain. Material: blood. This clonotype was obtained from a boy between 10 and 17 years old in good health. CDR3 coding DNA: TGCGCCAGCAGCCAAGCCCTACAAGAGACCCAGTACTTC. This sequence encodes CASSQALQETQYF.